The 26 T cell receptor beta chains given below trace back to one sample, sequenced in a study of OX40 agonist ivuxolimab in advanced cancers. Generated by immunoSEQ multiplex PCR, the TCRdb table keeps only in-frame clones and is missing some. Of approximately 70,000 clones listed, 75% to 85% are singletons. This material consisted of CD4+ or CD8+ T cells sorted from blood, taken in a trial of the OX40 agonist ivuxolimab. These receptors came from an adult with an advanced solid tumor such as melanoma, head and neck, liver or kidney cancer.

The CDR3 sequence: CASSLLAVFTDTQYF. DNA of the CDR3: TGTGCCAGCAGCTTACTAGCGGTTTTCACAGATACGCAGTATTTT. The V and J genes are TRBV5-5 and TRBJ2-3; 8 bases match TRBD2. V lost 2 bases, J lost 2 bases, and 4 bases stayed unmatched. The CDR3 consists of 15 residues. The germline gives CDR1 SGHKS, CDR2 YYEKEE (reference sequence). Together with reference TRBV5-5 and TRBJ2-3, the CDR3 gives the full variable domain: DAGVTQSPTHLIKTRGQQVTLRCSPISGHKSVSWYQQVLGQGPQFIFQYYEKEERGRGNFPDRFSARQFPNYSSELNVNALLLGDSALYLCASSLLAVFTDTQYFGPGTRLTVL.

This clone was seen just once. The chain has TRBV5-4 and TRBJ1-2; the D gene is possibly TRBD1 (5 bases). Germline V gives CDR1 SGHNT, CDR2 YYREEE (reference sequence). There are 17 residues in the CDR3. Trimming cost V 0 bases and J 0 bases, with 15 bases left between them. The CDR3 is CASSLGVWDLTNYGYTF. CDR3 nucleotide sequence: TGTGCCAGCAGCTTGGGTGTTTGGGACCTAACTAACTATGGCTACACCTTC.

CDR3 bases: TGTGCCAGCAGCGTCCGGGGTCAGCCCCAGCATTTT. This translates into CASSVRGQPQHF. The chain carries TRBV28 and TRBJ1-5; D not certain. Trimming left V 6 bases short and J 6 bases short, with 9 bases between. Per the germline V gene, CDR1 is MDHEN and CDR2 is SYDVKM. This CDR3 region has 12 residues.

The CDR3 here is CASSPPGGHEQFF. The CDR3 nucleotides read TGTGCCAGCTCACCACCGGGAGGGCATGAGCAGTTCTTC. The chain has TRBV18 and TRBJ2-1; TRBD2 agrees at 7 bases. This CDR3 is built from 13 residues. CDR1 KGHSH and CDR2 LQKENI come from the germline V gene. V lost 0 bases to trimming and J lost 8 bases; unmatched junction nucleotides: 1.

The genes are TRBV6-1 and TRBJ2-3; a weak D match, TRBD1 (6 bases). Trimming removed 7 bases from V and 6 bases from J, with 17 bases in between. The germline V gene has CDR1 MNHNS and CDR2 SASEGT. The CDR3 has 14 amino acids. The CDR3 DNA is TGTGCCAGCATGCCCCGGACAGCACTCGATACGCAGTATTTT. Translating it yields CASMPRTALDTQYF.

The chain links TRBV19 to TRBJ1-5; D remains unclear. Trimming left V 5 bases short and J 2 bases short, with 7 bases between. The CDR3 spans 13 residues. Germline values: CDR1 LNHDA, CDR2 SQIVND (reference sequence). The CDR3: CASSSGGNQPQHF. The CDR3 coding sequence is TGTGCCAGTAGTTCTGGGGGCAATCAGCCCCAGCATTTT.

CDR3 sequence (DNA): TGTGCCAGCACAATACTGGGGAGTCTCTCTGGAAACACCATATATTTT. This translates into CASTILGSLSGNTIYF. The chain employs TRBV28 and TRBJ1-3, with D hard to call. CDR1 is MDHEN and CDR2 is SYDVKM in the germline V gene. The ends were cut back, 7 bases at V and 0 bases at J, with 16 bases in the middle. The CDR3 runs to 16 residues.

This clone appeared once. The chain couples TRBV5-1 to TRBJ2-1, with D possibly TRBD2 on 6 matching bases. Trimming cost V 0 bases and J 4 bases, with 11 bases left between them. The CDR3 runs to 15 residues. Germline V gives CDR1 SGHRS, CDR2 YFSETQ. The CDR3: CASSLAAGPYNEQFF. For the CDR3, the DNA is TGCGCCAGCAGCTTGGCGGCGGGGCCTTACAATGAGCAGTTCTTC.

The chain has TRBV6-1 and TRBJ2-7; possibly TRBD1 for D (6 bases). Germline CDR1 reads MNHNS; CDR2 reads SASEGT. V dropped 3 bases and J dropped 2 bases, with 14 bases sitting between them. The CDR3 contains 15 residues. Here the CDR3 reads CASSEGATVAYEQYF. The CDR3 DNA reads as TGTGCCAGCAGTGAGGGGGCGACAGTAGCCTACGAGCAGTACTTC.

Comments on this clone: At one end, the junction sequence differs from germline, possibly due to a read error. This CDR3 is also generated by other DNA sequences in the sample. The chain recombines TRBV19 with TRBJ2-7; 8 bases align to TRBD2. This CDR3 spans 17 amino acids. The germline CDR1 and CDR2 sequences are LNHDA and SQIVND (reference sequence). The CDR3 region is CASSMGGGGTLSYEQYF. The CDR3 DNA is TGTGCTAGTAGTATGGGCGGCGGGGGGACGCTCTCCTACGAGCAGTACTTC. Filled out from reference TRBV19 and TRBJ2-7, the complete variable domain reads DGGITQSPKYLFRKEGQNVTLSCEQNLNHDAMYWYRQDPGQGLRLIYYSQIVNDFQKGDIAEGYSVSREKKESFPLTVTSAQKNPTAFYLCASSMGGGGTLSYEQYFGPGTRLTVT.

Regarding this clone: The same CDR3 can be traced to other DNA sequences in this sample. The chain couples TRBV11-3 to TRBJ1-3; the match to TRBD1 covers 9 bases. This CDR3 has 15 residues. CDR1 SGHNT and CDR2 YENEEA come from the germline V gene. Trimming removed 5 bases from V and 2 bases from J; junction bases left unmatched: 4. This chain's CDR3 is CASSPGQGPGNTIYF. DNA for the CDR3: TGTGCCAGCAGCCCGGGACAGGGACCTGGAAACACCATATATTTT.

The chain carries TRBV7-6 and TRBJ2-7; TRBD2 agrees at 8 bases. CDR1 and CDR2 from the germline V gene are SGHVS and FNYEAQ. The CDR3 totals 15 residues. J gave up 0 bases and V 1 base, and 2 bases lay outside the gene matches. The DNA for the CDR3 is TGTGCCAGCAGCTTAGGGAGCGGGAGCTCCTACGAGCAGTACTTC. Translated, it gives CASSLGSGSSYEQYF.

This chain connects TRBV19 to TRBJ2-5; D assignment may be TRBD1 or TRBD2 (5 bases each). V was trimmed by 3 bases and J by 5 bases, leaving 16 bases between them. Germline V CDR1 and CDR2: LNHDA, SQIVND (reference sequence). The CDR3 length is 15 residues. The CDR3 loop reads CASSMGRISKETQYF. CDR3 nucleotides: TGTGCCAGTAGTATGGGACGTATAAGCAAGGAGACCCAGTACTTC.

This clone has only a few counts. The V and J genes are TRBV7-2 and TRBJ2-1; 8 nucleotides agree with TRBD2. V dropped 6 bases and J dropped 0; count of bases not matched to a gene: 4. Per germline, CDR1 SGHTA and CDR2 FQGNSA. The CDR3 has 15 amino acids. The CDR3 nucleotides read TGTGCCAGCAGTCGGGGGGGGAGCTCCTACAATGAGCAGTTCTTC. It specifies CASSRGGSSYNEQFF.

V is TRBV27 and J is TRBJ2-1; the D is unclear. The V gene's germline CDR1 is MNHEY and CDR2 SMNVEV (reference sequence). This CDR3 comprises 15 residues. Trimming cost V 0 bases and J 6 bases, with 12 bases left between them. Written as DNA, the CDR3 is TGTGCCAGCAGTTTATCAAGACTGAATTTCAATGAGCAGTTCTTC. It yields the protein CASSLSRLNFNEQFF.

The chain is built from TRBV29-1 and TRBJ2-7, with unresolved D. The CDR3 has 13 amino acids. The V end lost 7 bases, the J end lost 0 bases, and 13 bases lay between the germline ends. CDR1 is SQVTM and CDR2 is ANQGSEA in the germline V gene. This chain's CDR3 is CSARTDNSYEQYF. For the CDR3, the DNA is TGCAGCGCTCGGACGGATAACTCCTACGAGCAGTACTTC.

This chain links TRBV7-9 with TRBJ2-3; D possibly uses TRBD1 or TRBD2 (6 bases each). The CDR3 is 16 amino acids. Looked up from germline, CDR1 is SEHNR and CDR2 is FQNEAQ (reference sequence). Between the trimmed V and J ends, which lost 2 bases and 3 bases, there was a span of 15 bases. CDR3 residues: CASSLSSRGPTDTQYF. In DNA, the CDR3 is TGTGCCAGCAGCTTATCTTCCCGGGGGCCGACAGATACGCAGTATTTT.

The chain employs TRBV7-8 and TRBJ2-3; D tentatively fits TRBD1 or TRBD2 (5 bases each). This CDR3 region has 16 residues. Germline CDR1 reads SGHVS; CDR2 reads FQNEAQ. The ends were cut back, 4 bases at V and 4 bases at J, with 18 bases in the middle. The chain's CDR3 is CASSSRDPRPSDTQYF. The CDR3 coding sequence is TGTGCCAGCAGCTCCCGGGACCCGAGACCTTCAGATACGCAGTATTTT. The full variable domain, its missing parts supplied by reference TRBV7-8 and TRBJ2-3, is GAGVSQSPRYKVAKRGQDVALRCDPISGHVSLFWYQQALGQGPEFLTYFQNEAQLDKSGLPSDRFFAERPEGSVSTLKIQRTQQEDSAVYLCASSSRDPRPSDTQYFGPGTRLTVL.

This chain links TRBV27 with TRBJ1-1; D possibly corresponds to TRBD1 (5 bases). CDR3 length: 15 residues. In germline, CDR1 is MNHEY, CDR2 SMNVEV (reference sequence). V shed 1 base and J shed 3 bases, with 12 bases lying between them. CDR3 nucleotide sequence: TGTGCCAGCAGTTTATGGGGGAGTTGGGACACTGAAGCTTTCTTT. Translated: CASSLWGSWDTEAFF.

The rearrangement uses TRBV11-2 and TRBJ2-3; D is possibly TRBD2 (6 bases). The CDR3 is 13 amino acids. Trimming left V 4 bases short and J 1 base short, with 6 bases between. In germline, CDR1 is SGHAT, CDR2 FQNNGV. Here the CDR3 reads CASSSGGTDTQYF. The CDR3 coding sequence is TGTGCCAGCAGCTCGGGGGGCACAGATACGCAGTATTTT. The full variable domain, in which reference TRBV11-2 and TRBJ2-3 provide the parts outside the CDR3, is EAGVAQSPRYKIIEKRQSVAFWCNPISGHATLYWYQQILGQGPKLLIQFQNNGVVDDSQLPKDRFSAERLKGVDSTLKIQPAKLEDSAVYLCASSSGGTDTQYFGPGTRLTVL.

The chain is built from TRBV5-1 and TRBJ1-1; possible D gene TRBD1, 5 bases. This CDR3 region has 15 residues. Trimming cost V 0 bases and J 4 bases, with 13 bases left between them. The germline V gene encodes CDR1 SGHRS and CDR2 YFSETQ. CDR3 in DNA: TGCGCCAGCAGCTTGGACCCGACAGCCCGCACTGAAGCTTTCTTT. This sequence encodes CASSLDPTARTEAFF.

The rearrangement joins TRBV16 to TRBJ2-7; weak D call: TRBD1 (6 bases). Per germline, CDR1 KGHSY and CDR2 FQNENV. The CDR3 runs to 13 residues. Trimming took 4 bases from V and 2 from J, leaving 9 bases between them. The CDR3 DNA reads TGTGCCAGCAGCCGGCAGGGGCCCTACGAGCAGTACTTC. This translates into CASSRQGPYEQYF.

This clone was detected only once. The rearrangement uses TRBV6-4 and TRBJ2-3; TRBD1 might be the D (6 bases). With 6 bases removed from V and 2 bases from J, the gap between germline ends came to 12 bases. Germline CDR1 MRHNA, CDR2 SNTAGT. CDR3 length: 14 residues. The CDR3 loop is CASRVQGVTDTQYF. The CDR3 nucleotides are TGTGCCAGCAGGGTACAGGGAGTCACAGATACGCAGTATTTT.

The J gene is TRBJ1-2, the V gene TRBV6-1, with no clear D. V lost 2 bases to trimming and J lost 0 bases, with 7 bases between them. Germline V gene data show CDR1 as MNHNS and CDR2 as SASEGT. This CDR3 is 14 amino acids long. CDR3 in DNA: TGTGCCAGCAGTGAACAGTCTTCTAACTATGGCTACACCTTC. This encodes CASSEQSSNYGYTF.

V gene TRBV6-5 combines with J gene TRBJ2-5, with TRBD2 matching over 9 bases. The CDR3 sequence is 15 residues long. With V trimmed by 6 bases and J by 5 bases, 10 bases remained unmatched. The V gene's germline CDR1 is MNHEY and CDR2 SVGAGI. The CDR3 coding sequence is TGTGCCAGCAGGCTAGCGGGAAACCTGAGGGAGACCCAGTACTTC. The encoded protein is CASRLAGNLRETQYF.

V and J are TRBV5-5 and TRBJ2-1, with 12 bases lining up with TRBD2. Germline CDR1 reads SGHKS; CDR2 reads YYEKEE (reference sequence). CDR3 length: 15 amino acids. V lost 1 base and J lost 7; bases outside the gene matches: 3. The DNA for the CDR3 is TGTGCCAGCAGCTTGATGCTAGCGGGGGGGAATGAGCAGTTCTTC. This encodes CASSLMLAGGNEQFF.